The text below deals with one T cell receptor (beta chain). The sample has other DNA sequences that encode this CDR3 too. TCRdb keeps only in-frame clones here, not all; method: immunoSEQ multiplex PCR. There are approximately 1,500,000 clones in the sample; roughly 98% occur only once, and roughly 0.45% lies in the top ten. This entry is derived from a study of shared clonotypes between healthy human individuals. Study in general: Donors, aged 18 to 49, were a couple of women and a few men.

The CDR3 runs to 14 residues. Germline values: CDR1 SEHNR, CDR2 FQNEAQ (reference sequence). V lost 4 bases and J lost 0, with 9 bases in between. The V gene is TRBV7-9, the J gene TRBJ2-5, with D perhaps matching TRBD2 (5 bases). The sequenced material came from naive CD4+ T cells sorted from blood. Specified subset: CD45RA+ positively selected. The receptor was isolated from a man aged 30-40 years in good health. The CDR3 sequence: CASSSGEYQETQYF. The CDR3 nucleotides read TGTGCCAGCAGCTCTGGGGAGTACCAAGAGACCCAGTACTTC.